This T cell receptor (beta chain) appears in the sequencing data of a study of blood T cell repertoires in COVID-19. Looking at the study overall: Donors in the United States, Italy and Spain gave samples during acute or convalescent COVID-19.

The CDR3 totals 14 residues. The V end lost 3 bases, the J end lost 1 base, and 9 bases lay between the germline ends. Germline CDR1 LGHDT, CDR2 YNNKEL (reference sequence). Under the authors' procedure: Amplifying reference gene primers gave estimates of nucleated cell counts. Sequencing was performed with immunoSEQ multiplex PCR; in TCRdb, only in-frame clones are kept and a portion is missing. V and J calls and clone size are those listed in that table; D and trimming were worked out from the DNA. Of about 250,000 clones in the sample, 85% were seen once. Participants reported their clinical history, and cohort assignment relied on those reports.

V usage is TRBV3-1 (or the pseudogene TRBV3-2) and J usage is TRBJ1-1; weak D call: TRBD1 (5 bases). This TCR derives from a woman aged 45-59 years with acute COVID-19. The sequencing sample was made of PBMCs or T cells enriched from blood (not recorded which). This CDR3 is CASSHLDRNTEAFF. Written as DNA, the CDR3 is TGTGCCAGCAGCCACTTAGACAGGAACACTGAAGCTTTCTTT.